This is a list of T cell receptor beta chains from one sample in a study of blood T cells in healthy people across ages. One entry per CDR3 protein results from TCRdb running MiXCR on the 5' RACE reads. The table records hundreds of thousands of distinct CDR3 sequences, around 42% of them present only once. Source material: blood. The source is a man in his sixties in good health. CDR3s include the opening cysteine and the closing phenylalanine or tryptophan.

V,J,CDR3
TRBV7-9,TRBJ2-2,CASSPDTGNTGELFF
TRBV9,TRBJ2-3,CASSVDGTTSTDTQYF
TRBV5-6,TRBJ2-3,CASSLTSSGTDTQYF
TRBV13,TRBJ2-6,CASSFRTTGANVLTF
TRBV11-3,TRBJ2-7,CASSHDSYEQYF
TRBV20-1,TRBJ1-4,CSARDRGYNEKLFF
TRBV28,TRBJ2-3,CASSTTGQGASRQYF
TRBV6-1,TRBJ1-1,CTSSERNMNTEAFF
TRBV24-1,TRBJ2-1,CATGGQGQLYDEQFF
TRBV25-1,NA,CASSEWGSSSYEQYF
TRBV5-1,TRBJ2-1,CASSSGTSGGLSYNEQFF
TRBV18,TRBJ1-2,CASSPPGQSYGYTF
TRBV4-1,TRBJ1-1,CASSQTDRVGTEAFF
TRBV5-1,TRBJ2-7,CASSLWPNPSTYEQYF
TRBV20-1,TRBJ2-3,CSVPRDRSTDTQYF
TRBV29-1,TRBJ2-7,CSVEGGPNEQYF
TRBV29-1,TRBJ1-1,CSVLRGTDTEAFF
TRBV7-2,TRBJ2-1,CASSLGGPNEQFF
TRBV6-6,TRBJ2-7,CASSYSEGTYEQYF
TRBV30,TRBJ2-5,CAWRGFQETQYF
TRBV5-6,TRBJ2-5,CASSLAIAQETQYF
TRBV6-1,TRBJ2-4,CASSEITSGNIQYF
TRBV12-3/TRBV12-4,TRBJ2-7,CASSETGIWNEQYF
TRBV6-1,TRBJ1-2,CASSRQGADYGYTF
TRBV4-2,TRBJ2-5,CASSQDARASGGQETQYF
TRBV11-2,TRBJ2-3,CASSLRRESREGTDTQYF
TRBV7-6,TRBJ2-7,CASSLQAFQGAHEQYF
TRBV15,TRBJ1-4,CATSLSLVGGEKLFF
TRBV21-1,TRBJ2-2,CASNRSRTSHPTGELFF
TRBV14,TRBJ1-6,CASSLSTNNSPLHF
TRBV5-1,TRBJ2-5,CASSPGQEETQYF
TRBV20-1,TRBJ1-6,CSARKARQDSPLHF
TRBV7-4,TRBJ1-5,CASSWDQPQHF
TRBV20-1,TRBJ1-6,CSAAGMDSPLHF
TRBV2,TRBJ2-1,CANHPDGGSGNEQFF
TRBV5-1,TRBJ2-6,CASSLGQAQVLTF
TRBV28,TRBJ2-3,CASRRDRVGTDTQYF
TRBV5-1,TRBJ1-2,CASSLQGQGDGYTF
TRBV11-2,TRBJ2-7,CASSVDGTEYEQYF
TRBV2,TRBJ1-5,CASSEGTGVVQPQHF
TRBV28,TRBJ2-7,CASGAETGKRGWSYEQYF
TRBV6-2/TRBV6-3,TRBJ2-1,CASSSPIGGLSYNEQFF
TRBV3-1,TRBJ2-7,CASSQEETGGSPSYEQYF